The 13 T cell receptor beta chains below all came from one sample that was sequenced in a study of T cells in Graves' hyperthyroidism and ophthalmopathy. It was RNA transcripts that yielded the amplified TCR beta CDR3 regions. The TCR CDR3 first-round RT-PCR relied on the HTBI primer set. TCRdb re-called the multiplex PCR reads with MiXCR, one entry per CDR3 protein. In the table there are around 800,000 distinct CDR3 sequences, approximately 40% of which are singletons. Sequencing was carried out using blood. All receptors derive from a man younger than 35 with Graves' hyperthyroidism.

The gene calls are TRBV7-8 and TRBJ1-5; 9 nucleotides match TRBD1. This CDR3 region has 16 residues. The V and J ends lost 6 bases and 7 bases, in that order; junction bases with no gene match: 13. Germline lookup yields CDR1 SGHVS and CDR2 FQNEAQ. The CDR3 coding sequence is TGTGCCAGCAGTGCACGTCGGACAGGGGAGTACCAGCCCCAGCATTTT. This codes for CASSARRTGEYQPQHF.

This clonotype was observed at least ten times. The chain recombines TRBV19 with TRBJ1-1; D is perhaps TRBD1 (5 bases). CDR1 and CDR2 from the germline V gene are LNHDA and SQIVND (reference sequence). V lost 6 bases and J lost 10, with 18 bases in between. The CDR3 sequence is 13 residues long. The CDR3 region is CASSTSPGAGAFF. The CDR3 coding sequence is TGTGCCAGTAGCACATCCCCCGGGGCCGGAGCTTTCTTT.

The chain links TRBV27 to TRBJ1-2, with unresolved D. Trimming cost V 6 bases and J 2 bases, with 10 bases left between them. Germline values: CDR1 MNHEY, CDR2 SMNVEV (reference sequence). The CDR3 consists of 13 residues. CDR3 residues: CASRDPTNYGYTF. The CDR3 DNA sequence: TGTGCCAGCAGGGACCCGACGAACTATGGCTACACCTTC.

This clonotype was counted many times. The chain couples TRBV12-3 or TRBV12-4 to TRBJ1-1; 7 bases agree with TRBD1. CDR3 length: 13 residues. Losses at the gene ends were 5 bases for V and 7 bases for J; bases not matched to a gene: 7. CDR3 amino acids: CASSARQGSEAFF. CDR3 in DNA: TGTGCCAGCAGTGCCCGACAGGGCAGTGAAGCTTTCTTT.

This chain links TRBV10-3 with TRBJ1-2; 9 bases map to TRBD1. Per germline, CDR1 ENHRY and CDR2 SYGVKD. The CDR3 totals 14 residues. Trimming at V came to 4 bases and at J to 4 bases, leaving 4 bases not matched to a gene. CDR3 protein: CAISAGTGSYGYTF. Written as DNA, the CDR3 is TGTGCCATCAGTGCCGGGACAGGGTCCTATGGCTACACCTTC.

The chain carries TRBV12-3 or TRBV12-4 and TRBJ1-5; a weak D match, TRBD1 (5 bases). This CDR3 comprises 13 residues. V was trimmed by 5 bases and J by 6 bases, leaving 11 bases between them. In DNA, the CDR3 is TGTGCCAGCAGTCCCGGGGCAGTTCAGCCCCAGCATTTT. It translates to CASSPGAVQPQHF.

This clonotype has just a few counts. This chain links TRBV7-3 with TRBJ2-7; 7 nucleotides match TRBD1. The CDR3 is 17 residues long. The J segment lost 4 bases and the V segment lost 5 bases, leaving 17 bases of the junction unmatched. The germline CDR1 and CDR2 sequences are SGHTA and FQGTGA. DNA of the CDR3: TGTGCCAGCAGCCAAAAAGACCTACCACAGGGGCAGTACGAGCAGTACTTC. Translated, it gives CASSQKDLPQGQYEQYF.

This clonotype was detected only a few times. The V call is TRBV9, the J call TRBJ2-7; weak D call: TRBD2 (5 bases). CDR1 and CDR2 (germline): SGDLS, YYNGEE. This CDR3 region has 14 residues. Trimming shortened V by 2 bases and J by 5 bases, and 14 bases separated the two germline ends. The CDR3 protein is CASSVGLRPHEQYF. In DNA, the CDR3 is TGTGCCAGCAGCGTTGGACTGAGACCCCACGAGCAGTACTTC.

The chain uses TRBV29-1 and TRBJ1-1, with TRBD1 matching over 9 bases. Germline V gene data show CDR1 as SQVTM and CDR2 as ANQGSEA. The CDR3 is 13 amino acids. With 7 bases clipped from V and 4 bases from J, the junction kept 7 bases outside the gene matches. The CDR3 nucleotides read TGCAGCGCAACAGGGGGCAAGACCACTGAAGCTTTCTTT. It codes for CSATGGKTTEAFF. Full variable domain (rest looked up from reference TRBV29-1 and TRBJ1-1): SAVISQKPSRDICQRGTSLTIQCQVDSQVTMMFWYRQQPGQSLTLIATANQGSEATYESGFVIDKFPISRPNLTFSTLTVSNMSPEDSSIYLCSATGGKTTEAFFGQGTRLTVV.

This chain links TRBV27 with TRBJ1-5, with D uncertain. Germline CDR1 MNHEY, CDR2 SMNVEV (reference sequence). The germline V and J ends were trimmed by 5 bases and 5 bases, with 7 bases remaining between them. This CDR3 has 12 amino acids. In DNA, the CDR3 is TGTGCCAGCAGTCAGCCTGATCAGCCCCAGCATTTT. It codes for CASSQPDQPQHF.

V gene TRBV9 combines with J gene TRBJ1-1; TRBD1 matches 8 bases. The germline V gene encodes CDR1 SGDLS and CDR2 YYNGEE. This CDR3 has 16 residues. After removal of 4 bases from V and 0 bases from J, the junction contained 8 bases not matched to a gene. CDR3 bases: TGTGCCAGCAGCCAAGAGGCAGGGGGCCTGAACACTGAAGCTTTCTTT. Amino acids: CASSQEAGGLNTEAFF.

The chain carries TRBV4-2 and TRBJ2-5, with 7 nucleotides matching TRBD2. CDR3 size: 16 residues. CDR1 and CDR2 from the germline V gene are LGHNA and YNFKEQ. V gave up 1 base and J gave up 0 bases; unmatched junction bases: 5. The DNA of the CDR3 is TGTGCCAGCAGCCAAGGAGCGGGGCACTACCAAGAGACCCAGTACTTC. This sequence encodes CASSQGAGHYQETQYF.

This rearrangement joins TRBV24-1 to TRBJ2-2, with D maybe TRBD2 (5 bases). Germline-derived CDR1 and CDR2 are KGHDR and SFDVKD. Trimming shortened V by 10 bases and J by 6 bases, and 17 bases separated the two germline ends. The length of the CDR3 is 14 residues. The CDR3 DNA sequence: TGTGCCACGGTTCGGGGTGGAAGGCCCGGGGAGCTGTTTTTT. The encoded protein is CATVRGGRPGELFF.